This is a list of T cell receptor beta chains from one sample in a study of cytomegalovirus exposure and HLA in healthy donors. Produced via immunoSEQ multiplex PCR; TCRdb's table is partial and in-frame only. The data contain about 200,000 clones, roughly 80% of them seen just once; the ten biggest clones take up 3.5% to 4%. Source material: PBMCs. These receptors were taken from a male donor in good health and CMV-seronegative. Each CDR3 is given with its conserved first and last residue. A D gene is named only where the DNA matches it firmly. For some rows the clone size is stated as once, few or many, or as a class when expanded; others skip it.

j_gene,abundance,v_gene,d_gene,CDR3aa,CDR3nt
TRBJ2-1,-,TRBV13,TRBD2,CASSLEASGSYYNEQFF,TGTGCCAGCAGCTTAGAGGCTAGCGGGAGCTACTACAATGAGCAGTTCTTC
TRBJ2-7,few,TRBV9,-,CASSVGGAGTYEQYF,TGTGCCAGCAGCGTTGGGGGGGCAGGGACCTACGAGCAGTACTTC
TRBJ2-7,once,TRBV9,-,CASSVAQGHPSSYEQYF,TGTGCCAGCAGCGTGGCGCAGGGGCACCCATCTTCCTACGAGCAGTACTTC
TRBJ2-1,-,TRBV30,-,CAWSDREQFF,TGTGCCTGGAGTGACCGGGAGCAGTTCTTC
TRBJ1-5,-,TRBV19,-,CASSVVRVGQPQHF,TGTGCCAGTAGTGTGGTCAGGGTTGGACAGCCCCAGCATTTT
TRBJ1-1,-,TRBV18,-,CASSRSLGGPGATEAFF,TGTGCCAGCTCACGGTCCCTGGGGGGGCCGGGAGCCACTGAAGCTTTCTTT
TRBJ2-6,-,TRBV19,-,CASTRQSSSGANVLTF,TGTGCCAGTACTCGACAGTCGTCCTCTGGGGCCAACGTCCTGACTTTC
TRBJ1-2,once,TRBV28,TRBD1,CASSRQTGVEYGYTF,TGTGCCAGCAGTCGTCAGACAGGGGTAGAGTATGGCTACACCTTC
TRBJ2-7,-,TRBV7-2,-,CASSPGVGEQYF,TGTGCCAGCAGCCCTGGAGTCGGCGAGCAGTACTTC
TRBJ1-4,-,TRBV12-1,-,CASSSGQGGGVSNEKLFF,TGTGCCAGCAGCTCGGGACAGGGGGGAGGTGTTTCTAATGAAAAACTGTTTTTT
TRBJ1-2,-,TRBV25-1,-,CASSEFLSSNYGYTF,TGTGCCAGCAGTGAATTTTTGTCCAGTAATTATGGCTACACCTTC
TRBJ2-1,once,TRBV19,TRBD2,CASSVSGTSGYNEQFF,TGTGCCAGTAGTGTTTCCGGGACTAGCGGCTACAATGAGCAGTTCTTC
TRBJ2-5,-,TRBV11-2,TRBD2,CASSLNRSPAGEETQYF,TGTGCCAGCAGCTTAAATCGGAGCCCGGCGGGGGAAGAGACCCAGTACTTC
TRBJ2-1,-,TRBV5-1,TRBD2,CASRGLAEFNEQFF,TGCGCCAGCCGGGGACTAGCGGAATTCAATGAGCAGTTCTTC
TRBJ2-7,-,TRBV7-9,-,CASSLLGSEQYF,TGTGCCAGCAGCCTCCTAGGCTCCGAGCAGTACTTC
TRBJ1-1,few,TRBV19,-,CASSMGGLGTEAFF,TGTGCCAGTAGTATGGGGGGGCTCGGCACTGAAGCTTTCTTT
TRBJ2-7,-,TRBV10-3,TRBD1,CAISESTTGVYEQYF,TGTGCCATCAGTGAGTCCACGACAGGGGTGTACGAGCAGTACTTC
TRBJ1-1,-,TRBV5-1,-,CASSLLGQNTEAFF,TGCGCCAGCAGCTTGTTGGGACAGAACACTGAAGCTTTCTTT
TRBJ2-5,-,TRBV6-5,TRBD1,CASSLGTDQYF,TGTGCCAGCAGTTTGGGGACAGACCAGTACTTC
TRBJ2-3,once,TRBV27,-,CASSFSTDTQYF,TGTGCCAGCAGTTTCTCCACAGATACGCAGTATTTT
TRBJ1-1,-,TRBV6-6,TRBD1,CAGGQQNTEAFF,TGTGCCGGGGGACAGCAAAACACTGAAGCTTTCTTT
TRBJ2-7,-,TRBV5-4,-,CASSLLGHSYEQYF,TGTGCCAGCAGCTTGTTGGGACATTCCTACGAGCAGTACTTC
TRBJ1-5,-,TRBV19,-,CASSPGLGNQPQHF,TGTGCCAGTAGTCCGGGGTTGGGCAATCAGCCCCAGCATTTT
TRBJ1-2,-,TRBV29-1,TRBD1,CSGGTGGSYGYTF,TGCAGCGGGGGGACAGGGGGCAGCTATGGCTACACCTTC
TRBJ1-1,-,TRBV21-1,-,CASSTAQGAGGKTEAFF,TGTGCCAGCAGCACTGCACAGGGGGCCGGTGGAAAGACTGAAGCTTTCTTT
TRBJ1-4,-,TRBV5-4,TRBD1,CASSSRGEKLFF,TGTGCCAGCAGCTCCAGGGGGGAAAAACTGTTTTTT